This T cell receptor (beta chain) was recovered during a study of blood T cell repertoires in COVID-19. Sequencing was performed with immunoSEQ multiplex PCR; in TCRdb, only in-frame clones are kept and a portion is missing. In the table there are about 370,000 clones, around 89% of which are singletons. The germline V gene has CDR1 SGHRS and CDR2 YFSETQ. Losses at the gene ends were 4 bases for V and 4 bases for J; bases not matched to a gene: 2. There are 13 residues in the CDR3. This receptor was obtained from a woman between 25 and 40 years old with COVID-19, enrolled during active disease. Sequencing was done on a sample of peripheral blood. The chain couples TRBV5-1 to TRBJ2-5; 9 positions agree with TRBD1. CDR3 amino acids: CASSQTGGETQYF. CDR3 in DNA: TGCGCCAGCAGCCAGACAGGGGGAGAGACCCAGTACTTC.